This is a list of T cell receptor beta chains from one sample in a study of CD8+ T cells in alopecia areata. Data came from immunoSEQ multiplex PCR; TCRdb stores just in-frame clones and leaves some out. The repertoire holds about 200,000 clones, with around two fifths as singletons. Source: CD4+ T cells sorted from blood, taken between weeks 30 and 35, from a patient treated with tofacitinib. The receptors shown here come from a human donor with alopecia areata. Both conserved end residues are part of each CDR3. D genes are given only for firm matches. Size is stated for part of the rows, as once, few or many counts, or as a class when the clone is expanded.

TRBJ2-6 TRBV5-1 NA NA CASSSMLSGANVLTF TGCGCCAGCAGCTCGATGCTCTCTGGGGCCAACGTCCTGACTTTC
TRBJ2-5 TRBV6-5 NA NA CASSDSRETQYF TGTGCCAGCAGCGACAGTCGTGAGACCCAGTACTTC
TRBJ2-3 TRBV10-3 TRBD1 NA CATRGIGTDTQYF TGTGCCACCAGGGGGATCGGCACAGATACGCAGTATTTT
TRBJ1-1 TRBV5-1 TRBD1 NA CASSPGQGSFMNTEAFF TGCGCCAGCAGCCCGGGACAGGGGTCCTTCATGAACACTGAAGCTTTCTTT
TRBJ2-5 TRBV6-1 TRBD2 NA CASIPGRTKETQYF TGTGCCAGCATCCCCGGGAGGACAAAAGAGACCCAGTACTTC
TRBJ1-2 TRBV6-5 NA NA CASSFATGPNYGYTF TGTGCCAGCAGTTTCGCGACAGGACCTAACTATGGCTACACCTTC
TRBJ2-1 TRBV29-1 NA few CSVDSGSYNEQFF TGCAGCGTTGACTCGGGTTCCTACAATGAGCAGTTCTTC
TRBJ2-2 TRBV4-1 TRBD2 NA CASSHGGLAGSTGELFF TGCGCCAGCAGCCATGGGGGACTAGCGGGATCCACCGGGGAGCTGTTTTTT
TRBJ1-2 TRBV29-1 TRBD1 NA CSATGTGDYGYTF TGCAGCGCGACCGGGACAGGGGACTATGGCTACACCTTC
TRBJ2-3 TRBV2 TRBD2 NA CASSGPGLAGGSDTQYF TGTGCCAGCAGTGGGCCGGGACTAGCGGGAGGATCAGATACGCAGTATTTT
TRBJ1-2 TRBV19 NA few CASSITSAYGYTF TGTGCCAGTAGTATAACGTCAGCCTATGGCTACACCTTC
TRBJ2-6 TRBV5-1 NA NA CASSLAQAGANVLTF TGCGCCAGCAGCTTGGCACAGGCTGGGGCCAACGTCCTGACTTTC
TRBJ2-7 TRBV7-2 TRBD1 NA CASSAYRGRMDEQYF TGTGCCAGCAGCGCCTACAGGGGGCGGATGGACGAGCAGTACTTC
TRBJ2-1 TRBV6-5 NA NA CASSYSGAVGEQFF TGTGCCAGCAGTTACTCTGGCGCCGTGGGGGAGCAGTTCTTC
TRBJ2-2 TRBV14 NA NA CASSDFTNTGELFF TGTGCCAGCAGCGATTTTACGAACACCGGGGAGCTGTTTTTT
TRBJ2-5 TRBV9 TRBD1 NA CASSPRPLDRGQRGTQYF TGTGCCAGCAGCCCGCGACCCTTGGACAGGGGGCAACGAGGGACCCAGTACTTC
TRBJ1-1 TRBV10-3 NA NA CAISGDRLNTEAFF TGTGCCATCAGTGGCGACAGGTTGAACACTGAAGCTTTCTTT
TRBJ2-7 TRBV5-1 NA few CASSLYGGEQYF TGCGCCAGCAGCTTGTATGGTGGCGAGCAGTACTTC
TRBJ1-5 TRBV27 TRBD1 NA CASSLDRAPAPYSNQPQHF TGTGCCAGCAGTCTGGACAGGGCCCCCGCTCCTTATAGCAATCAGCCCCAGCATTTT
TRBJ2-1 TRBV4-2 NA NA CASSQFGNYNEQFF TGTGCCAGCAGCCAATTCGGCAATTACAATGAGCAGTTCTTC
TRBJ2-1 TRBV9 NA NA CASSARGRDEQFF TGTGCCAGCAGCGCGCGGGGGCGGGATGAGCAGTTCTTC
TRBJ2-2 TRBV30 TRBD1 NA CAWELRGLAGELFF TGTGCCTGGGAGCTGAGGGGGCTAGCCGGGGAGCTGTTTTTT
TRBJ2-2 TRBV20-1 NA NA CSAPYTGELFF TGCAGTGCTCCATACACCGGGGAGCTGTTTTTT
TRBJ2-3 TRBV9 NA few CASSSARGPTDTQYF TGTGCCAGCAGCTCCGCGAGGGGACCCACAGATACGCAGTATTTT
TRBJ2-3 TRBV19 NA few CASSIAGSTDTQYF TGTGCCAGTAGTATAGCGGGGAGCACAGATACGCAGTATTTT
TRBJ1-2 TRBV7-9 TRBD1 few CASSVGQGGGYTF TGTGCCAGCAGCGTAGGACAGGGAGGAGGCTACACCTTC
TRBJ2-7 TRBV5-1 TRBD2 few CASSSTSGTGYEQYF TGCGCCAGCAGCTCTACTAGCGGGACAGGCTACGAGCAGTACTTC
TRBJ2-2 TRBV7-9 TRBD1 few CASLQGANTGELFF TGTGCCAGCCTCCAGGGGGCGAACACCGGGGAGCTGTTTTTT
TRBJ2-1 TRBV5-1 NA NA CVSMGASEHSYNEQFF TGCGTTAGCATGGGGGCGTCGGAGCATTCCTACAATGAGCAGTTCTTC
TRBJ2-7 TRBV2 NA NA CASEREQAYEQYF TGTGCCAGCGAGAGGGAGCAAGCCTACGAGCAGTACTTC
TRBJ1-6 TRBV6-5 NA NA CASSSDRSYNSPLHF TGTGCCAGCAGCTCCGACAGGTCTTATAATTCACCCCTCCACTTT
TRBJ1-2 TRBV5-1 NA NA CASSLGSVANYGYTF TGCGCCAGCAGCTTGGGTTCGGTAGCTAACTATGGCTACACCTTC
TRBJ2-1 TRBV5-6 NA NA CASSREPGVPLNEQFF TGTGCCAGCAGCCGGGAGCCGGGTGTCCCTCTCAATGAGCAGTTCTTC
TRBJ1-1 TRBV27 TRBD1 NA CASMRPGQGFAEAFF TGTGCCAGCATGCGGCCGGGACAGGGGTTTGCTGAAGCTTTCTTT
TRBJ2-7 TRBV6-1 TRBD2 NA CASSDIGTSGYEQYF TGTGCCAGCAGTGATATTGGGACTAGCGGGTACGAGCAGTACTTC
TRBJ2-7 TRBV5-5 TRBD1 few CASSSGQGSYEQYF TGTGCCAGCAGCTCGGGACAGGGTTCCTACGAGCAGTACTTC
TRBJ2-2 TRBV2 NA NA CASSEENTGELFF TGTGCCAGCAGTGAGGAGAACACCGGGGAGCTGTTTTTT
TRBJ1-1 TRBV29-1 TRBD1 NA CSVSRDRGRNTEAFF TGCAGCGTTAGCCGGGACAGGGGGCGGAACACTGAAGCTTTCTTT
TRBJ1-2 TRBV29-1 NA few CSATRGDYGYTF TGCAGCGCCACACGGGGAGACTATGGCTACACCTTC
TRBJ1-2 TRBV6-5 TRBD1 NA CASRTTGEPGYTF TGTGCCAGCAGAACCACAGGGGAGCCTGGCTACACCTTC
TRBJ1-1 TRBV18 NA many CASSPRDGPNTEAFF TGTGCCAGCTCACCACGGGACGGACCTAACACTGAAGCTTTCTTT
TRBJ2-3 TRBV7-9 TRBD2 few CASSPLRTSGSTDTQYF TGTGCCAGCAGCCCACTAAGGACTAGCGGCTCCACAGATACGCAGTATTTT
TRBJ2-1 TRBV5-4 NA few CASSSQQGEQFF TGTGCCAGCAGCTCCCAGCAGGGTGAGCAGTTCTTC
TRBJ2-3 TRBV6-6 NA NA CASRRTHTDTQYF TGTGCCAGCAGGCGCACCCACACAGATACGCAGTATTTT
TRBJ2-5 TRBV5-1 NA NA CASKDNLYQETQYF TGCGCCAGCAAGGACAATCTGTACCAAGAGACCCAGTACTTC
TRBJ1-5 TRBV18 TRBD1 NA CASSQDRLNQPQHF TGTGCCAGCTCACAGGACAGGCTAAATCAGCCCCAGCATTTT
TRBJ2-3 TRBV6-5 TRBD2 few CATARLAGVTDTQYF TGTGCCACCGCACGACTAGCGGGGGTAACAGATACGCAGTATTTT
TRBJ2-7 TRBV7-9 NA NA CASSLSWHTKTYEQYF TGTGCCAGCAGCTTATCCTGGCACACCAAAACCTACGAGCAGTACTTC
TRBJ2-7 TRBV6-1 NA NA CATLLNRYEQYF TGTGCCACCCTTTTGAACCGCTACGAGCAGTACTTC
TRBJ1-1 TRBV5-1 TRBD1 NA CASSRGQGMNTEAFF TGCGCCAGCAGCAGGGGACAGGGAATGAACACTGAAGCTTTCTTT
TRBJ1-2 TRBV18 TRBD1 few CASSYGTGVSYGYTF TGTGCCAGCTCATACGGGACAGGGGTCAGCTATGGCTACACCTTC
TRBJ1-6 TRBV19 NA few CASSIADSGTLHF TGTGCCAGTAGTATAGCCGACAGCGGAACGCTCCACTTT
TRBJ1-4 TRBV2 TRBD1 NA CASSGQGTTNEKLFF TGTGCCAGCAGTGGACAGGGGACAACTAATGAAAAACTGTTTTTT
TRBJ1-5 TRBV25-1 NA NA CASSEGGPGQPQHF TGTGCCAGCAGTGAAGGGGGGCCCGGCCAGCCCCAGCATTTT
TRBJ1-5 TRBV6-1 NA NA CASSDTRGSRNQPQHF TGTGCCAGCAGTGATACCCGGGGTAGTCGCAATCAGCCCCAGCATTTT
TRBJ2-5 TRBV5-1 NA NA CASSPWRQLQETQYF TGCGCCAGCAGCCCGTGGAGACAGCTTCAAGAGACCCAGTACTTC
TRBJ2-2 TRBV28 TRBD1 NA CASRSGTGNTGELFF TGTGCCAGCAGATCCGGGACAGGGAACACCGGGGAGCTGTTTTTT
TRBJ2-7 TRBV10-3 TRBD2 few CAIRGLAGAYEQYF TGTGCCATCAGGGGACTAGCGGGGGCCTACGAGCAGTACTTC
TRBJ2-7 TRBV9 TRBD2 NA CASSVSSGSPNEQYF TGTGCCAGCAGCGTTTCTAGCGGGAGCCCCAACGAGCAGTACTTC
TRBJ2-5 TRBV28 TRBD1 few CASLHRGQETQYF TGTGCCAGCCTCCACAGGGGTCAAGAGACCCAGTACTTC